A single sample is the source of the 26 T cell receptor beta chains below, sequenced in a study of CXCR3-negative and CXCR3-positive naive CD8 T cells. The authors made the TRB cDNA libraries by 5' RACE using UMI labels. Reprocessing the 5' RACE reads, TCRdb reports a single entry for every CDR3 protein and omits DNA. This sample contains 38,000 or so distinct CDR3 sequences. The sample taken for sequencing was memory CD8+ T cells from blood. These receptors all come from a human donor in good health. Some clones in this sample may be carry-over from other donors' samples.

V and J are TRBV29-1 and TRBJ2-7. Per the germline V gene, CDR1 is SQVTM and CDR2 is ANQGSEA. The CDR3 is 13 residues long. CDR3 sequence reads: CSVEAGSTYEQYF.

The V call is TRBV7-2, the J call TRBJ2-7; TCRdb selects TRBD2, and the lack of DNA leaves this call unchecked. CDR1 and CDR2 (germline): SGHTA, FQGNSA. This CDR3 is built from 15 residues. The CDR3 spells CASSLDGSAAYEQYF.

J is TRBJ2-3 and V is TRBV7-2; TCRdb outputs TRBD2, but without DNA this stays unchecked. Germline V gene sequence: CDR1 SGHTA, CDR2 FQGNSA. CDR3 length: 16 residues. This chain's CDR3 is CASSLNAGSTTDTQYF.

CDR3 residues: CASVGGGQVNEKLFF. The chain couples TRBV7-8 to TRBJ1-4; TCRdb's D gene call, TRBD1, goes unchecked for lack of DNA. The CDR3 is 15 residues long. The germline CDR1 and CDR2 sequences are SGHVS and FQNEAQ.

V usage is TRBV7-6 and J usage is TRBJ2-3; the TRBD2 assignment by TCRdb is unverifiable without DNA. The CDR3 covers 13 residues. Germline loops: CDR1 SGHVS, CDR2 FNYEAQ. This CDR3 is CASSTEVPDTQYF. Complete variable domain (other parts from reference TRBV7-6 and TRBJ2-3): GAGVSQSPRYKVTKRGQDVALRCDPISGHVSLYWYRQALGQGPEFLTYFNYEAQQDKSGLPNDRFSAERPEGSISTLTIQRTEQRDSAMYRCASSTEVPDTQYFGPGTRLTVL.

V is TRBV9 and J is TRBJ1-1; checking the TCRdb D call of TRBD1 is not possible without DNA. This CDR3 comprises 13 residues. Germline V gene lookup returns CDR1 SGDLS and CDR2 YYNGEE. CDR3 residues: CASSPRQGVEAFF.

V usage is TRBV5-1 and J usage is TRBJ2-7. The CDR3 has 16 amino acids. In germline, CDR1 is SGHRS, CDR2 YFSETQ. This CDR3 reads CASSLGVSGGSYEQYF.

The chain has TRBV28 and TRBJ2-5; TCRdb picks TRBD2, but there is no DNA to check that call. There are 15 residues in the CDR3. Germline V gene sequence: CDR1 MDHEN, CDR2 SYDVKM. The CDR3: CASRPRLAVQETQYF.

J is TRBJ2-4 and V is TRBV7-6; TCRdb's D gene call, TRBD2, goes unchecked for lack of DNA. CDR1 and CDR2 (germline): SGHVS, FNYEAQ. The CDR3 is made up of 12 amino acids. Here the CDR3 reads CASSRPALAPGF.

This rearrangement joins TRBV30 to TRBJ1-1; the D gene TCRdb calls, TRBD1, cannot be checked with no DNA. Germline loops: CDR1 GTSNPN, CDR2 SVGIG (reference sequence). The CDR3 sequence is 13 residues long. The CDR3 sequence: CAWTPRGSPEAFF.

V usage is TRBV29-1 and J usage is TRBJ2-7; TCRdb reports TRBD1, a call that lacks DNA to check it against. The CDR3 is 12 amino acids. Germline loops: CDR1 SQVTM, CDR2 ANQGSEA. CDR3 protein: CSVRESTIEQYF.

The chain's CDR3 is CASSSKRSTDTQYF. V gene TRBV5-1 combines with J gene TRBJ2-3; TCRdb's D call, TRBD2, is unchecked because there is no DNA. The germline CDR1 and CDR2 sequences are SGHRS and YFSETQ. CDR3 length: 14 amino acids.

The CDR3 loop reads CASSLVSAFLSNTEAFF. This sequence joins TRBV5-1 and TRBJ1-1. From germline, CDR1 is SGHRS and CDR2 YFSETQ. The CDR3 has 17 residues.

This chain links TRBV14 with TRBJ2-4. The CDR3 contains 17 residues. Per the germline V gene, CDR1 is SGHDN and CDR2 is FVKESK. The CDR3 here is CASSQGPATLAKNIQYF.

The chain joins TRBV27 to TRBJ2-7; without DNA, the TCRdb call of TRBD1 cannot be checked. The germline CDR1 and CDR2 sequences are MNHEY and SMNVEV (reference sequence). The CDR3 covers 13 residues. This CDR3 reads CASSITGSYEQYF.

The gene calls are TRBV5-6 and TRBJ2-1; TCRdb's D gene call, TRBD2, goes unchecked for lack of DNA. Germline V gives CDR1 SGHDT, CDR2 YYEEEE. The CDR3 is 18 amino acids. The CDR3 reads CASSLALSLAGGYNEQFF.

This sequence joins TRBV4-1 and TRBJ1-2; TCRdb picks TRBD1, but there is no DNA to check that call. The CDR3 length is 16 residues. Germline loops: CDR1 MGHRA, CDR2 YSYEKL. CDR3 sequence: CASSQDLLTHPDGYTF.

The chain combines TRBV5-1 with TRBJ2-1. The CDR3 has 12 amino acids. Germline CDR1 and CDR2: SGHRS and YFSETQ. CDR3: CASGSATNEQFF.

The rearrangement uses TRBV7-6 and TRBJ2-2. Germline V gene sequence: CDR1 SGHVS, CDR2 FNYEAQ. This CDR3 is built from 14 residues. CDR3 amino acids: CASSFPTTAGELFF.

This chain's CDR3 is CASSQAASLLRAWRPLHF. V usage is TRBV14 and J usage is TRBJ1-6. Germline V gene data show CDR1 as SGHDN and CDR2 as FVKESK. This CDR3 spans 18 amino acids. Full variable domain (missing parts from reference TRBV14 and TRBJ1-6): EAGVTQFPSHSVIEKGQTVTLRCDPISGHDNLYWYRRVMGKEIKFLLHFVKESKQDESGMPNNRFLAERTGGTYSTLKVQPAELEDSGVYFCASSQAASLLRAWRPLHFGNGTRLTVT.

This chain links TRBV5-5 with TRBJ2-7. Per germline, CDR1 SGHKS and CDR2 YYEKEE (reference sequence). The CDR3 extends over 13 amino acids. The CDR3: CASSGGGTYEQYF.

The chain is built from TRBV28 and TRBJ2-6; without DNA, the TCRdb call of TRBD1 cannot be checked. The CDR3 loop spans 17 amino acids. The germline gives CDR1 MDHEN, CDR2 SYDVKM. CDR3 amino acids: CASSDGQGSSGANVLTF.

The chain couples TRBV4-3 to TRBJ2-7; there is no DNA to check the TCRdb D call of TRBD1. The CDR3 sequence is 15 residues long. Germline CDR1 reads LGHNA; CDR2 reads YSLEER. The CDR3 loop reads CASSSGTGFSYEQYF.

The CDR3 region is CAISERTDPYEQYF. The chain combines TRBV10-3 with TRBJ2-7; TCRdb reports TRBD1, a call that lacks DNA to check it against. Germline CDR1 is ENHRY and CDR2 is SYGVKD. The CDR3 spans 14 residues.

V is TRBV7-9 and J is TRBJ2-1; TCRdb returns TRBD1, unconfirmable since there is no DNA. Germline CDR1 reads SEHNR; CDR2 reads FQNEAQ (reference sequence). CDR3 length equals 15 residues. The CDR3 is CATSPPGFPYNEQFF.

The chain is built from TRBV7-8 and TRBJ2-7. Germline values: CDR1 SGHVS, CDR2 FQNEAQ. The CDR3 sequence is 15 residues long. Here the CDR3 reads CASSLALAITYEQYF.